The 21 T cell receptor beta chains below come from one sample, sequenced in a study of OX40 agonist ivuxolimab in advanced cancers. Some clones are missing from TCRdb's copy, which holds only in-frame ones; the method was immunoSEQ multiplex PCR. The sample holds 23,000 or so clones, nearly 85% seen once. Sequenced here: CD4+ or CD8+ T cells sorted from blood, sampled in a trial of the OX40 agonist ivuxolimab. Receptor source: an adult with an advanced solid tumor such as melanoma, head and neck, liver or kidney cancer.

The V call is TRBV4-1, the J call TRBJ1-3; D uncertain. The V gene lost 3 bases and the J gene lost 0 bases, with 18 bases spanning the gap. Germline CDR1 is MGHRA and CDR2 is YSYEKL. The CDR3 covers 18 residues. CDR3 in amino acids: CASSQRSLASYSGNTIYF. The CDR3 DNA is TGCGCCAGCAGCCAGAGGTCCTTGGCCAGCTACTCTGGAAACACCATATATTTT.

CDR3 nucleotides: TGTGCCAGCAGTCCCGGGGCCTCCTATGGCTACACCTTC. Protein: CASSPGASYGYTF. The V call is TRBV27, the J call TRBJ1-2, with D possibly being TRBD1 (5 bases). Germline loops: CDR1 MNHEY, CDR2 SMNVEV (reference sequence). Trimming took 5 bases from V and 4 from J, leaving 11 bases between them. This CDR3 comprises 13 residues.

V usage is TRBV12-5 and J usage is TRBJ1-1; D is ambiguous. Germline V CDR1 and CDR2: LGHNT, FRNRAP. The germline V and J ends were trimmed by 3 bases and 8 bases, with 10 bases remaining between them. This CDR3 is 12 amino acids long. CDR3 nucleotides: TGTGCTAGTGGTTTAGGGAAGCGAGAAGCTTTCTTT. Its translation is CASGLGKREAFF.

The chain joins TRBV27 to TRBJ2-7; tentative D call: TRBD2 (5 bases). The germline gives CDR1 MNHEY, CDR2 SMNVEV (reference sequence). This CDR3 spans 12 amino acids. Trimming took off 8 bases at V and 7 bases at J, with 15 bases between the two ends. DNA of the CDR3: TGTGCCAGCGGCTTTGCGGGTCAGGAGCAGTACTTC. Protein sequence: CASGFAGQEQYF.

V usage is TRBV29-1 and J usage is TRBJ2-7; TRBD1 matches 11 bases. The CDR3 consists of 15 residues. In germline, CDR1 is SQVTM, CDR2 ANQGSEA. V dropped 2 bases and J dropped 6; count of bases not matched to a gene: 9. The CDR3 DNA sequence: TGCAGCGTTGAACTTGTGGACAGGGGGCTAGGCGAGCAGTACTTC. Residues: CSVELVDRGLGEQYF.

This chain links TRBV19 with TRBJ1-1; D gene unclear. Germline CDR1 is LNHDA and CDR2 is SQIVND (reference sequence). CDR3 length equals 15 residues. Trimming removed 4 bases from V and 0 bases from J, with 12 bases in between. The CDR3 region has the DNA TGTGCCAGTAGTAGAGGGAGCATCATGAACACTGAAGCTTTCTTT. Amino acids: CASSRGSIMNTEAFF.

As DNA, the CDR3 is TGTGCCAGCAGTTACTCGGGAGGGAGGGAGACCCAGTACTTC. Translation: CASSYSGGRETQYF. The chain recombines TRBV6-6 with TRBJ2-5; 7 bases agree with TRBD2. The germline V gene has CDR1 MNHNY and CDR2 SVGAGI (reference sequence). This CDR3 has 14 amino acids. V dropped 0 bases and J dropped 5; count of bases not matched to a gene: 3.

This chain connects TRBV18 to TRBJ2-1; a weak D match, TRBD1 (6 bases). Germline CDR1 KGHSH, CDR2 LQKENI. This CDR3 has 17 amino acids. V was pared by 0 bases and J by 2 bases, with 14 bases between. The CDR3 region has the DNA TGTGCCAGCTCACCACCGGGTTCAGGGGCCCCCTACAATGAGCAGTTCTTC. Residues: CASSPPGSGAPYNEQFF.

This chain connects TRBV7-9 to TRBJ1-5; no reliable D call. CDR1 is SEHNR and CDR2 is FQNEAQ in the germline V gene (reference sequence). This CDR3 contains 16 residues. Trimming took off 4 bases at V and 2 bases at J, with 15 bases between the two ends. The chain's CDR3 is CASSSEGGVGNQPQHF. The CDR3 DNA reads TGTGCCAGCAGCTCTGAAGGTGGTGTCGGCAATCAGCCCCAGCATTTT.

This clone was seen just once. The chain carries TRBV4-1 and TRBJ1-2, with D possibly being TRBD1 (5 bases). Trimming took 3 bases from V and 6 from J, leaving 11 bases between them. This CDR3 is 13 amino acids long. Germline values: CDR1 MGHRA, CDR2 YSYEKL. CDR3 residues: CASSHGGFNGYTF. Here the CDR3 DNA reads TGCGCCAGCAGCCACGGGGGATTTAATGGCTACACCTTC.

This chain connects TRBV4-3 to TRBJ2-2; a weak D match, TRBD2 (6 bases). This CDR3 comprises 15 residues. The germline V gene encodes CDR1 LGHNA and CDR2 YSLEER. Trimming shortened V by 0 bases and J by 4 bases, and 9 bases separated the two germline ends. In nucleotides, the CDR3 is TGCGCCAGCAGCCAAGATACGGGGGTCACCGGGGAGCTGTTTTTT. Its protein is CASSQDTGVTGELFF.

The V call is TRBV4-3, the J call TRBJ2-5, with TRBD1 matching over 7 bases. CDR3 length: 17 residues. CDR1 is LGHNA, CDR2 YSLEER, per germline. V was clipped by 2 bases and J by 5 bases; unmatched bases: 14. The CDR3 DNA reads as TGCGCCAGCAGCCAAAATGGGGGACAGAGCTCTCTGGAGACCCAGTACTTC. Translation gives CASSQNGGQSSLETQYF.

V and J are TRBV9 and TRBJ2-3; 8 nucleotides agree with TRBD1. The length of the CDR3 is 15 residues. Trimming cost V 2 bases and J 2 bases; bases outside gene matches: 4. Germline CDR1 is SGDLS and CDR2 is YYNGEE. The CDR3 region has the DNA TGTGCCAGCAGCGTGGGACAGGCCGACACAGATACGCAGTATTTT. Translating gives CASSVGQADTDTQYF.

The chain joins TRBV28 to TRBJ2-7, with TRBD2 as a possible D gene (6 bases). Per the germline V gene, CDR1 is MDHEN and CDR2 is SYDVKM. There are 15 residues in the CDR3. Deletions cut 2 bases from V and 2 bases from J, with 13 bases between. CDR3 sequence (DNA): TGTGCCAGCAGTTTACATGGGGGGACCCCCTACGAGCAGTACTTC. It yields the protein CASSLHGGTPYEQYF.

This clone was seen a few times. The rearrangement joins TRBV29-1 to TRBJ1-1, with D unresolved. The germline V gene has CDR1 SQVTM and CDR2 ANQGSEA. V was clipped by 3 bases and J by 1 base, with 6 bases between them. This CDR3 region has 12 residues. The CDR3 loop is CSVDEGNTEAFF. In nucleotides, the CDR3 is TGCAGCGTTGACGAGGGGAACACTGAAGCTTTCTTT.

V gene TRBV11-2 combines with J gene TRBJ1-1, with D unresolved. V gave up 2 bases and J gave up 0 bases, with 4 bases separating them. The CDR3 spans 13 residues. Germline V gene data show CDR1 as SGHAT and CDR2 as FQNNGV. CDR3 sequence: CASSLILNTEAFF. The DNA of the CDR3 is TGTGCCAGCAGCTTAATACTGAACACTGAAGCTTTCTTT.

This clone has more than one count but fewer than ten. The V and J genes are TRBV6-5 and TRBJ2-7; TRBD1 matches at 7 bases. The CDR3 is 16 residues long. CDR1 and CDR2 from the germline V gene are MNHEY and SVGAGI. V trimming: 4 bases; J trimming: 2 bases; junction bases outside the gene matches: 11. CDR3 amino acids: CASSFSADRITYEQYF. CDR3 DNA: TGTGCCAGCAGTTTCTCTGCGGACAGGATTACCTACGAGCAGTACTTC.

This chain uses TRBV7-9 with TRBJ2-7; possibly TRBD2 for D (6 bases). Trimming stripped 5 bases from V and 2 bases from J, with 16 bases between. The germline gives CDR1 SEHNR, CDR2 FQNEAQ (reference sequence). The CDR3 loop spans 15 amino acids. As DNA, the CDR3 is TGTGCCAGCAGCCCACGGGACCCGGGGGCCTACGAGCAGTACTTC. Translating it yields CASSPRDPGAYEQYF.

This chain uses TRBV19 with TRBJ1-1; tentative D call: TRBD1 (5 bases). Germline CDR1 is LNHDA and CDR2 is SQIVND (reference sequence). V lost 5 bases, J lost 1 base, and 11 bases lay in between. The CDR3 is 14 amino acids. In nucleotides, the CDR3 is TGTGCCAGTAGTGTCTCCGGGGGGAACACTGAAGCTTTCTTT. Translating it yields CASSVSGGNTEAFF.

CDR3: CASSQDRNRDYEQYF. The CDR3 DNA reads as TGCGCCAGCAGCCAAGATAGAAACAGGGATTACGAGCAGTACTTC. V is TRBV4-3 and J is TRBJ2-7; a possible D gene is TRBD1 (6 bases). Germline-derived CDR1 and CDR2 are LGHNA and YSLEER. V was shortened by 0 bases and J by 4 bases, with 13 bases between the two germline ends. The CDR3 sequence is 15 residues long.

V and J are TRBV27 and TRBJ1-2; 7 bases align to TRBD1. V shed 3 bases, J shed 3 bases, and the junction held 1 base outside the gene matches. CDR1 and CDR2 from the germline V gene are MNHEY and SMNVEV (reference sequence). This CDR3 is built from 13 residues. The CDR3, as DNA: TGTGCCAGCAGTTTTGGACAGGACTATGGCTACACCTTC. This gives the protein CASSFGQDYGYTF.